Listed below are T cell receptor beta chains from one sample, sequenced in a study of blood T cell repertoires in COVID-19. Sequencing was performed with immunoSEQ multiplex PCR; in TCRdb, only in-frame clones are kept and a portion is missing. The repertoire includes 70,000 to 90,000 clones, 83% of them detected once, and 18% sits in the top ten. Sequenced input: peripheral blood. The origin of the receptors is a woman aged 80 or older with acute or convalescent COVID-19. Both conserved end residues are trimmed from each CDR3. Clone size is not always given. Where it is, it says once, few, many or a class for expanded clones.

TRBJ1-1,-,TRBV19,ASSAAGEGYTEAF
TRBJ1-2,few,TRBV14,ASSQDRFTGGGYGYT
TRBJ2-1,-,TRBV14,ASSQARKLAGVGEQF
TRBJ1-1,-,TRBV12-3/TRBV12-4,ASSRGVRTEAF
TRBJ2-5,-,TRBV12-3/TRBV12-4,ASSEGAEVTQY
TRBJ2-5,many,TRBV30,AWNPGDSPQETQY
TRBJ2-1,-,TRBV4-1,ASSQGPAGIYNEQF
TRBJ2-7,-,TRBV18,ASSPGEPGTTYEQY
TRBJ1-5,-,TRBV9,ASSVAAGPGPQH
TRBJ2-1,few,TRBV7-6,ASSRRAGVGNEQF
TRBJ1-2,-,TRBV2,ASSVSNYGYT
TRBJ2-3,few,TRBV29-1,SVGGGRADTQY
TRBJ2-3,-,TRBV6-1,ASSERSGGGDTQY
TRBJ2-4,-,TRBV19,ASSRTDPIAKNIQY
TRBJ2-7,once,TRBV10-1,ASSESGQSSEQY
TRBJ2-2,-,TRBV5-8,ASSRTGGWGTGELF
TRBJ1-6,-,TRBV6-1,ASSDGLMGPNSPLH
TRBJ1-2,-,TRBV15,ATSRDFGGQGSGYT
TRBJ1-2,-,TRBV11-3,ASSAGTGVGYT
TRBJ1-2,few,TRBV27,ASRRQGSFTEYGYT